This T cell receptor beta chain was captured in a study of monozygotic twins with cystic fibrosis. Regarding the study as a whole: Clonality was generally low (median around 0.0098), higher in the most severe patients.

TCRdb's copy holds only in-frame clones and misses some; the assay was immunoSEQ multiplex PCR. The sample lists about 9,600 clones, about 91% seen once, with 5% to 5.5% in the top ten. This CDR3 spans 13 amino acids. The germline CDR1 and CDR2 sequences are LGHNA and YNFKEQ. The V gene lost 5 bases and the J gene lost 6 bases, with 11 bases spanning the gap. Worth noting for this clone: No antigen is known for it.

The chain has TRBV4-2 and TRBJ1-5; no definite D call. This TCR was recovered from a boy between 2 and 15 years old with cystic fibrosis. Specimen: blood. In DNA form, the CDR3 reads TGTGCCAGCAGCTTGGATGTAGGTCAGCCCCAGCATTTT. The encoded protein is CASSLDVGQPQHF.